This paragraph reports one T cell receptor beta chain. This specimen comes from a study of CD8 T cells in Susac syndrome. The germline V gene encodes CDR1 LNHNV and CDR2 YYDKDF (reference sequence). The V end lost 3 bases, the J end lost 11 bases, and 22 bases lay between the germline ends. There are 16 residues in the CDR3. Random hexamers served to reverse transcribe roughly 0.45 to 1 ug RNA. TCRdb called the immunoSEQ multiplex PCR reads again in MiXCR, with one record for every CDR3 protein. This repertoire shows roughly 200,000 distinct CDR3 sequences, approximately 94% found once; its top ten account for around 0.11%.

This rearrangement joins TRBV15 to TRBJ1-4; D not resolved. The clonotype comes from a human donor with Susac syndrome. The sequencing input was CD4+ T cells from PBMCs. Here the CDR3 reads CATSSYGSGNDLKLFF. The CDR3 DNA is TGTGCCACCAGCAGTTACGGGTCGGGAAATGATCTGAAACTGTTTTTT.